A selection of T cell receptor beta chains follows, all from one sample in a study of shared clonotypes between healthy human individuals. Sequenced by immunoSEQ multiplex PCR; TCRdb stores in-frame clones only, minus some. The sample includes roughly 1 million clones, approximately 68% seen only once; the top ten take approximately 1.5%. The specimen was memory CD4+ T cells sorted from blood. Receptors were obtained from a young man in good health. CDR3s include the opening cysteine and the closing phenylalanine or tryptophan. The D gene is left open where the match is weak. Not all rows give a size; the values are once, few, many and, for expanded clones, a class.

>NA|NA|TRBJ1-5|TRBV6-1
CASSEYTAALPQHF
TGTGCCAGCAGTGAATACACGGCGGCATTGCCCCAGCATTTT
>NA|NA|TRBJ1-1|TRBV6-1
CASRTGTEAFF
TGTGCCAGCAGAACAGGGACTGAAGCTTTCTTT
>NA|NA|TRBJ2-2|TRBV5-1
CASSLEDSGTGELFF
TGCGCCAGCAGCTTGGAGGACAGCGGAACCGGGGAGCTGTTTTTT
>TRBD2|NA|TRBJ2-2|TRBV6-5
CASSYGLAGGTGELFF
TGTGCCAGCAGTTACGGGCTAGCGGGAGGCACCGGGGAGCTGTTTTTT
>NA|NA|TRBJ1-6|TRBV10-3
CAISGDIDNSPLHF
TGTGCCATCAGTGGGGACATAGATAATTCACCCCTCCACTTT
>TRBD1|NA|TRBJ2-7|TRBV18
CASSPTGQGASLYEQYF
TGTGCCAGCTCACCAACAGGACAGGGGGCGAGTCTCTACGAGCAGTACTTC
>NA|few|TRBJ1-5|TRBV6-4
CASSPSGGNQPQHF
TGTGCCAGCAGTCCCAGCGGGGGCAATCAGCCCCAGCATTTT
>NA|NA|TRBJ1-2|TRBV12-5
CASGLWGQGYTF
TGTGCTAGTGGTTTGTGGGGCCAGGGCTACACCTTC
>TRBD2|NA|TRBJ2-5|TRBV11-2
CASSLRLGGSQETQYF
TGTGCCAGCAGCCTGCGGTTGGGGGGGAGCCAAGAGACCCAGTACTTC
>TRBD2|NA|TRBJ2-3|TRBV7-2
CASSDPGLAEYF
TGTGCCAGCAGCGATCCGGGACTAGCGGAGTATTTT
>NA|NA|TRBJ1-6|TRBV18
CASSPIGGRADSPLHF
TGTGCCAGCTCACCGATTGGGGGCAGGGCGGATTCACCCCTCCACTTT
>TRBD1|few|TRBJ1-2|TRBV7-2
CASSPTGEGYYGYTF
TGTGCCAGCAGCCCAACAGGGGAGGGATATTATGGCTACACCTTC
>TRBD1|NA|TRBJ2-2|TRBV5-1
CASSFLRQGAGELFF
TGCGCCAGCAGCTTTCTACGACAGGGGGCCGGGGAGCTGTTTTTT
>TRBD1|NA|TRBJ1-5|TRBV2
CASRREGQLNQPQHF
TGTGCCAGCAGAAGAGAGGGACAGCTAAATCAGCCCCAGCATTTT
>NA|NA|TRBJ2-1|TRBV9
CASSVSPSSYNEQFF
TGTGCCAGCAGCGTGTCCCCGAGCTCCTACAATGAGCAGTTCTTC
>NA|NA|TRBJ2-3|TRBV29-1
CSGGGSSSTDTQYF
TGCAGCGGAGGGGGGAGCTCAAGCACAGATACGCAGTATTTT
>TRBD1|NA|TRBJ1-4|TRBV6-1
CASSGGGRGEKLFF
TGTGCCAGCAGTGGGGGAGGCAGGGGGGAAAAACTGTTTTTT
>TRBD1|NA|TRBJ1-1|TRBV19
CASSIQGAKTEAFF
TGTGCCAGTAGTATCCAGGGGGCGAAAACTGAAGCTTTCTTT
>NA|NA|TRBJ2-1|TRBV6-5
CASSYGGLSGAYEQFF
TGTGCCAGCAGTTACGGGGGACTTTCCGGGGCATATGAGCAGTTCTTC
>NA|NA|TRBJ1-5|TRBV10-1
CASSESCRGPYLTYSNQPQHF
TGCGCCAGCAGTGAGTCGTGCAGGGGACCCTATTTAACCTATAGCAATCAGCCCCAGCATTTT
>NA|NA|TRBJ1-1|TRBV6-6
CASSYEGRNTEAFF
TGTGCCAGCAGTTACGAGGGAAGGAACACTGAAGCTTTCTTT
>TRBD2|NA|TRBJ2-2|TRBV7-2
CASSTTSGTNTGELFF
TGTGCCAGCAGCACCACTAGCGGGACAAACACCGGGGAGCTGTTTTTT
>NA|NA|TRBJ1-1|TRBV28
CASSLALGTEAFF
TGTGCCAGCAGTTTAGCTCTGGGCACTGAAGCTTTCTTT
>NA|NA|TRBJ2-3|TRBV2
CASSEAPDTQYF
TGTGCCAGCAGTGAAGCCCCCGATACGCAGTATTTT
>TRBD1|NA|TRBJ1-2|TRBV9
CASSVATGTGGGYTF
TGTGCCAGCAGCGTAGCTACCGGGACAGGGGGCGGCTACACCTTC
>TRBD1|few|TRBJ2-5|TRBV11-2
CASSLGMVQGVRETQYF
TGTGCCAGCAGCTTAGGGATGGTACAGGGGGTTCGTGAGACCCAGTACTTC
>NA|NA|TRBJ1-5|TRBV7-2
CASSLVGPTNQPQHF
TGTGCCAGCAGCTTAGTGGGTCCTACAAATCAGCCCCAGCATTTT
>NA|few|TRBJ2-7|TRBV6-5
CASSYSGTPGEQYF
TGTGCCAGCAGTTACTCGGGGACACCGGGCGAGCAGTACTTC
>TRBD1|NA|TRBJ1-2|TRBV5-3
CASSHNLDDRVGYTF
TGTGCCAGCAGCCACAACCTGGACGACAGGGTAGGCTACACCTTC
>TRBD2|NA|TRBJ2-3|TRBV10-3
CAISTPGLANADTQYF
TGTGCCATCAGTACGCCGGGACTAGCGAATGCAGATACGCAGTATTTT
>TRBD2|once|TRBJ2-7|TRBV5-5
CASSLTLAGEQYF
TGTGCCAGCAGCTTGACACTAGCGGGCGAACAGTACTTC
>NA|NA|TRBJ2-3|TRBV6-5
CASMEGRRTDTQYF
TGTGCCAGCATGGAGGGGAGGCGCACAGATACGCAGTATTTT
>TRBD1|NA|TRBJ1-5|TRBV2
CATTGQGGQPQHF
TGTGCCACCACGGGACAGGGAGGACAGCCCCAGCATTTT
>NA|NA|TRBJ1-1|TRBV5-1
CASSFSDGTEAFF
TGCGCCAGCAGCTTTTCGGATGGCACTGAAGCTTTCTTT
>NA|NA|TRBJ1-1|TRBV7-2
CASSLVGGTTEAFF
TGTGCCAGCAGCTTAGTCGGTGGGACCACTGAAGCTTTCTTT